These T cell receptor beta chains were read from a single sample in a study of vaccination effects on CD4 cells after COVID-19. Data came from immunoSEQ multiplex PCR; TCRdb stores just in-frame clones and leaves some out. The table records some 40,000 clones, 60% to 75% of them present only once. Their antigens remain unidentified. The specimen was CD4+ T cells from PBMCs cultured without peptide, collected before COVID-19 vaccination. These receptors all stem from a human donor who received a COVID-19 vaccine. Both conserved end residues are part of each CDR3. Each record gives: clone size, J gene, D gene, V gene, CDR3 DNA, CDR3 protein. The D gene is left open where the match is weak. Not all rows give a size; the values are once, few, many and, for expanded clones, a class.

once,TRBJ1-4,-,TRBV7-2,TGTGCCAGCAGCATCCTAGGGGTAGAGGAAAAACTGTTTTTT,CASSILGVEEKLFF
-,TRBJ2-5,TRBD2,TRBV5-1,TGCGCCAGCAGCGTTACAGGGACCGGGGGGGAAAAGACCCAGTACTTC,CASSVTGTGGEKTQYF
-,TRBJ1-2,TRBD1,TRBV30,TGTGCCTGGAGTTACAGGGGGCGGGATGGCTACACCTTC,CAWSYRGRDGYTF
once,TRBJ1-3,-,TRBV9,TGTGCCAGCAGCGGGTATGGGGGGGGCTCTGGAAACACCATATATTTT,CASSGYGGGSGNTIYF
once,TRBJ2-4,-,TRBV29-1,TGCAGCGGGGCCTTTAGAAACATTCAGTACTTC,CSGAFRNIQYF
few,TRBJ2-7,TRBD1,TRBV5-1,TGCGCCAGCAGCTTGTCTCAGGGGGTACTCTACGAGCAGTACTTC,CASSLSQGVLYEQYF
-,TRBJ2-5,-,TRBV6-1,TGTGCCAGCAGTGAAAATAGCGGAAAACAAGAGACCCAGTACTTC,CASSENSGKQETQYF
-,TRBJ2-1,-,TRBV2,TGTGCCAGCAGTGGGGCAGAGTCATACAATGAGCAGTTCTTC,CASSGAESYNEQFF
-,TRBJ1-1,-,TRBV27,TGTGCCAGCAGCCCCTTGGGCGAGGGTACGATGAAGGCTTTCTTT,CASSPLGEGTMKAFF
-,TRBJ1-2,-,TRBV6-5,TGTGCCAGCAGATCCCCCTCGGGCTACACCTTC,CASRSPSGYTF
-,TRBJ2-5,TRBD1,TRBV5-4,TGTGCCAGCAGCCTCCGGGACAGGGATGAGACCCAGTACTTC,CASSLRDRDETQYF
-,TRBJ2-3,-,TRBV19,TGTGCCAGTAGTATCCGGACACCTAGCACAGATACGCAGTATTTT,CASSIRTPSTDTQYF